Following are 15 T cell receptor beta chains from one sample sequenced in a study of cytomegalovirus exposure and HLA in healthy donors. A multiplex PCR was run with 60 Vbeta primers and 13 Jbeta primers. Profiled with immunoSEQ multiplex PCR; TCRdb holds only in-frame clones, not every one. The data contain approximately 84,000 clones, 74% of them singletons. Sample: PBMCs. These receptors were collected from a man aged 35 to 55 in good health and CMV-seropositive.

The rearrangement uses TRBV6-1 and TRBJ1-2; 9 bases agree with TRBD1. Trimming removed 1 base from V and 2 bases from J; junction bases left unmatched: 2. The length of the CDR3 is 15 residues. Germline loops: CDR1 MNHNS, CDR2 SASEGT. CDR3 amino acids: CASSEGDRVNYGYTF. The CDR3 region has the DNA TGTGCCAGCAGTGAAGGGGACAGGGTGAACTATGGCTACACCTTC.

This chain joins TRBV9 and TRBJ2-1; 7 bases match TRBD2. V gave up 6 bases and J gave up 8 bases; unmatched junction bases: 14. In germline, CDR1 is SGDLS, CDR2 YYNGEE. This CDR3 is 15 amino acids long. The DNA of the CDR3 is TGTGCCAGCACCCCTCTTGGGGGAGGGCGGGATGAGCAGTTCTTC. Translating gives CASTPLGGGRDEQFF. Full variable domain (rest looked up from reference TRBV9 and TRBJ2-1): DSGVTQTPKHLITATGQRVTLRCSPRSGDLSVYWYQQSLDQGLQFLIQYYNGEERAKGNILERFSAQQFPDLHSELNLSSLELGDSALYFCASTPLGGGRDEQFFGPGTRLTVL.

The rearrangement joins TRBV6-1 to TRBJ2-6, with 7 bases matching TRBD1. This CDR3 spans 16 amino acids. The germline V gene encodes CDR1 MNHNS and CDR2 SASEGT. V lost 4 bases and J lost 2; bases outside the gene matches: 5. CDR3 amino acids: CASSGQGWPGANVLTF. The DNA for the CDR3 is TGTGCCAGCAGTGGACAGGGTTGGCCTGGGGCCAACGTCCTGACTTTC.

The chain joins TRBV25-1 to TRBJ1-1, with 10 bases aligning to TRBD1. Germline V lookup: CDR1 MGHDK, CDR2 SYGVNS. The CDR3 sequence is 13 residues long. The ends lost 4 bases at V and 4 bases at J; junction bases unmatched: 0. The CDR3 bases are TGTGCCAGCAGTGGGGACAGGGGCACTGAAGCTTTCTTT. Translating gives CASSGDRGTEAFF. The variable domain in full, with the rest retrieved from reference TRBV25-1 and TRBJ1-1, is EADIYQTPRYLVIGTGKKITLECSQTMGHDKMYWYQQDPGMELHLIHYSYGVNSTEKGDLSSESTVSRIRTEHFPLTLESARPSHTSQYLCASSGDRGTEAFFGQGTRLTVV.

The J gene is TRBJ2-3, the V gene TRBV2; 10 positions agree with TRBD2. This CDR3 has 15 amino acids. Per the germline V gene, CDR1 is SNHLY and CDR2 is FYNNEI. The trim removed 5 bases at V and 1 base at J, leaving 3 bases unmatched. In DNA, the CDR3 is TGTGCCAGCAGTACTAGCGGGGTAGGCACAGATACGCAGTATTTT. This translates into CASSTSGVGTDTQYF.

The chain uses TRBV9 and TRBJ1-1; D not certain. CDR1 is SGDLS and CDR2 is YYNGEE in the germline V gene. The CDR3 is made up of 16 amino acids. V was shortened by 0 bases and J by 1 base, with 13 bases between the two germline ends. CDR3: CASSVEGDHGNTEAFF. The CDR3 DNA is TGTGCCAGCAGCGTAGAGGGAGATCATGGGAACACTGAAGCTTTCTTT. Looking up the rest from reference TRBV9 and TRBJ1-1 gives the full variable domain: DSGVTQTPKHLITATGQRVTLRCSPRSGDLSVYWYQQSLDQGLQFLIQYYNGEERAKGNILERFSAQQFPDLHSELNLSSLELGDSALYFCASSVEGDHGNTEAFFGQGTRLTVV.

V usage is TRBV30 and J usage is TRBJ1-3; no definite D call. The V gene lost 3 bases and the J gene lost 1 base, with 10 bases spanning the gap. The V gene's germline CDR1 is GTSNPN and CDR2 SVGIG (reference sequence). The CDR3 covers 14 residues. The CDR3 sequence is CAWSPGLSGNTIYF. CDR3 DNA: TGTGCCTGGAGCCCGGGGTTATCTGGAAACACCATATATTTT.

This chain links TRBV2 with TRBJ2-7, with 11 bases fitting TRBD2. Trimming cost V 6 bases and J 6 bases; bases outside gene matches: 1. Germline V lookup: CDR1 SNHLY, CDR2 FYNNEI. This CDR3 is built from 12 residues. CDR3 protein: CASRLAGVEQYF. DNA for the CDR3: TGTGCCAGCAGACTAGCGGGAGTCGAGCAGTACTTC.

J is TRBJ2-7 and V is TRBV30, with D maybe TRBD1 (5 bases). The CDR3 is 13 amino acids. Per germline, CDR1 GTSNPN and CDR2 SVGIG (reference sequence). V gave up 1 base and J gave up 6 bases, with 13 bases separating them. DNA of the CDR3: TGTGCCTGGAGTGCGCACCAGGGCGGCGAGCAGTACTTC. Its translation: CAWSAHQGGEQYF.

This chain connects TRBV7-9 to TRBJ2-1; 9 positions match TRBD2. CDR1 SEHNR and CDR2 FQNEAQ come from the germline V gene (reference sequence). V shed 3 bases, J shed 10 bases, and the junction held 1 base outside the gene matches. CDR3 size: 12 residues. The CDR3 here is CASSFTSGEQFF. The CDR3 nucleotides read TGTGCCAGCAGCTTTACTAGCGGGGAGCAGTTCTTC.

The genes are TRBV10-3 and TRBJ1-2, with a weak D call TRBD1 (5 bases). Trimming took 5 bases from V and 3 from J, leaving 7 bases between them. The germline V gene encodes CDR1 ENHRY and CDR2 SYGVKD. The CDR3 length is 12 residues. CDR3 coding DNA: TGTGCCATCAGTCTAGGGGACTATGGCTACACCTTC. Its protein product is CAISLGDYGYTF.

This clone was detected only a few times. DNA for the CDR3: TGTGCCAGCAGCCCCCAGTTCGAGCAGTACTTC. It translates to CASSPQFEQYF. This chain uses TRBV11-2 with TRBJ2-7; unclear D gene. CDR3 length equals 11 residues. Germline CDR1 SGHAT, CDR2 FQNNGV. Trimming shortened V by 5 bases and J by 6 bases, and 8 bases separated the two germline ends.

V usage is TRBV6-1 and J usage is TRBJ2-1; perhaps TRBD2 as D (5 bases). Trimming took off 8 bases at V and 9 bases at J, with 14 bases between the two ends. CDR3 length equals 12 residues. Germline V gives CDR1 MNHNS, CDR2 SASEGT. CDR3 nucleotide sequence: TGTGCCAGCCGGGCCCTGGGGAGTGAGCAGTTCTTC. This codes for CASRALGSEQFF.

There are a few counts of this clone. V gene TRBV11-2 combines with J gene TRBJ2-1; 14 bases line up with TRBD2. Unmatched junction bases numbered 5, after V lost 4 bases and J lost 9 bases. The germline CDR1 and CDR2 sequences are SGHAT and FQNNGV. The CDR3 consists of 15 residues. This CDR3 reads CASSSGTSGRCEQFF. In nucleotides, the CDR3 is TGTGCCAGCAGCTCCGGGACTAGCGGGAGATGTGAGCAGTTCTTC.

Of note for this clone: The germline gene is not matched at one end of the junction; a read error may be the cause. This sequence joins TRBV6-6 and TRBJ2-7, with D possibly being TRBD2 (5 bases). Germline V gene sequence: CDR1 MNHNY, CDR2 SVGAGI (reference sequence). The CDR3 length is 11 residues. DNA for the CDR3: TGTGCCAGCAGTTACCGATCCGGACTGAACTTC. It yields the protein CASSYRSGLNF.